The T cell receptor (beta chain) described here comes from a study of T-cell reconstitution after alpha-beta-depleted transplantation in children. This CDR3 region has 14 residues. CDR1 is KGHSH and CDR2 is LQKENI in the germline V gene. V was pared by 2 bases and J by 3 bases, with 11 bases between. This clonotype was seen ten or more times. Preparation of the TCRbeta library involved a method that used unique molecular identifiers. TCRdb passed the PCR reads through MiXCR, listing each CDR3 protein once. The data hold 300,000 or so distinct CDR3 sequences, with 9.5% to 10% observed a single time. This sequence was found in a human donor who donated a stem cell graft to a child with SCID. The chain has TRBV18 and TRBJ2-7; D gene ambiguous. The sample here was PBMCs from the stem cell graft donor, taken from the stem cell graft. The CDR3 protein is CASSPAAIIYEQYF. CDR3 coding DNA: TGTGCCAGCTCACCAGCAGCTATCATCTACGAGCAGTACTTC.